The 15 T cell receptor beta chains below were found in one sample sequenced in a study of shared clonotypes between healthy human individuals. TCRdb's table, derived via immunoSEQ multiplex PCR, lists solely in-frame clones and lacks some. The table has roughly 1 million clones, around 75% seen once. Input material: memory CD4+ T cells sorted from blood. Documented subset: CD45RA-negative fraction. The receptor source for this set is a man aged 18 to 29 in good health.

V usage is TRBV7-8 and J usage is TRBJ2-2; 7 bases map to TRBD2. CDR1 is SGHVS and CDR2 is FQNEAQ in the germline V gene. The ends lost 5 bases at V and 4 bases at J; junction bases unmatched: 4. The CDR3 length is 14 residues. The CDR3 region is CASSRWGGTGELFF. In DNA form, the CDR3 reads TGTGCCAGCAGCCGTTGGGGGGGCACCGGGGAGCTGTTTTTT.

This clone occurred many times. The J gene is TRBJ2-2, the V gene TRBV30, with 7 bases matching TRBD1. V lost 7 bases and J lost 0; bases outside the gene matches: 5. Germline CDR1 and CDR2: GTSNPN and SVGIG (reference sequence). CDR3 length: 14 residues. The CDR3 sequence: CASRGQANTGELFF. CDR3 sequence (DNA): TGTGCCTCCAGAGGACAGGCGAACACCGGGGAGCTGTTTTTT.

This clone was seen just once. The chain links TRBV29-1 to TRBJ2-1, with TRBD1 identical over 7 bases. The CDR3 extends over 15 amino acids. After removal of 0 bases from V and 4 bases from J, the junction contained 6 bases not matched to a gene. Germline V lookup: CDR1 SQVTM, CDR2 ANQGSEA. CDR3 region: CSVEDLGQRYNEQFF. In DNA, the CDR3 is TGCAGCGTTGAAGATCTGGGACAGAGATACAATGAGCAGTTCTTC.

This sequence joins TRBV2 and TRBJ2-2, with a tentative D call TRBD2 (6 bases). Germline-derived CDR1 and CDR2 are SNHLY and FYNNEI. The CDR3 is made up of 15 amino acids. V lost 6 bases to trimming and J lost 0 bases, with 11 bases between them. Here the CDR3 DNA reads TGTGCCAGCAGCGCCCGGGAGACGAACACCGGGGAGCTGTTTTTT. Protein: CASSARETNTGELFF. Drawing the rest from reference TRBV2 and TRBJ2-2, the complete variable domain is EPEVTQTPSHQVTQMGQEVILRCVPISNHLYFYWYRQILGQKVEFLVSFYNNEISEKSEIFDDQFSVERPDGSNFTLKIRSTKLEDSAMYFCASSARETNTGELFFGEGSRLTVL.

Only a few counts were recorded for this clone. Other DNA variants within this sample encode the same CDR3. V usage is TRBV4-3 and J usage is TRBJ1-5; D gene unclear. CDR3 size: 13 residues. Germline V gene sequence: CDR1 LGHNA, CDR2 YSLEER. Trimming took 1 base from V and 2 from J, leaving 3 bases between them. For the CDR3, the DNA is TGCGCCAGCAGCCAAGGGGGCAATCAGCCCCAGCATTTT. Translation gives CASSQGGNQPQHF.

The gene calls are TRBV4-1 and TRBJ2-6; unclear D gene. V lost 0 bases, J lost 0 bases, and 12 bases lay in between. The germline V gene has CDR1 MGHRA and CDR2 YSYEKL. This CDR3 comprises 18 residues. CDR3 nucleotides: TGCGCCAGCAGCCAAGATTTAACGGCATACTCTGGGGCCAACGTCCTGACTTTC. As protein: CASSQDLTAYSGANVLTF.

The V call is TRBV7-5, the J call TRBJ1-2; no check of the table's D call, TRBD1, against the DNA was made. TRBV7-5 corresponds to a pseudogene. This CDR3 region has 18 residues. CDR3 in DNA: TGTGCCAGAAGCCCTTTTACCGCCGGGACAGGGCGCACCTATGGCTACACCTTC. This sequence encodes CARSPFTAGTGRTYGYTF.

On this clone itself: Only one base separates this from a far larger clonotype, so it likely reflects a read error. The chain uses TRBV7-2 and TRBJ1-5; D ambiguous. This CDR3 contains 13 residues. V lost 1 base to trimming and J lost 6 bases, with 7 bases between them. Germline V gene sequence: CDR1 SGHTA, CDR2 FQGNSA. The CDR3 DNA reads TGTGCCAGCAGCTTAGATGCGGGTCAGCCCCAGCATTTT. This encodes CASSLDAGQPQHF.

The rearrangement uses TRBV5-8 and TRBJ1-2; 11 bases agree with TRBD1. CDR3 length: 15 amino acids. Germline V gene lookup returns CDR1 SGHTS and CDR2 YDEGEE. With 2 bases clipped from V and 7 bases from J, the junction kept 7 bases outside the gene matches. DNA for the CDR3: TGTGCCAGCAGCTTTCCGGACAGGGGGCTCTCTGGCTACACCTTC. Protein sequence: CASSFPDRGLSGYTF.

V gene TRBV5-6 combines with J gene TRBJ1-2, with D possibly matching TRBD1 (5 bases). This CDR3 has 14 amino acids. Germline V gene data show CDR1 as SGHDT and CDR2 as YYEEEE. V was clipped by 4 bases and J by 8 bases, with 18 bases between them. The CDR3 DNA is TGTGCCAGCAGCGCTCAACAGGTAACGGGAGGCTACACCTTC. Its protein is CASSAQQVTGGYTF.

Comment on this clone: Other DNA sequences of this sample code for an identical CDR3. This rearrangement joins TRBV5-1 to TRBJ1-1; no firm D call. CDR3 length: 13 amino acids. Germline V lookup: CDR1 SGHRS, CDR2 YFSETQ. Between the trimmed V and J ends, which lost 0 bases and 5 bases, there was a span of 8 bases. The CDR3 here is CASSLAEGTEAFF. The CDR3, as DNA: TGCGCCAGCAGCTTGGCCGAGGGTACTGAAGCTTTCTTT.

The gene calls are TRBV19 and TRBJ1-5; unclear D gene. The CDR3 has 14 residues. V was pared by 8 bases and J by 6 bases, with 17 bases between. Germline CDR1 reads LNHDA; CDR2 reads SQIVND (reference sequence). The CDR3: CASGSSGWGQPQHF. DNA of the CDR3: TGTGCCAGTGGGAGTAGTGGGTGGGGTCAGCCCCAGCATTTT.

This rearrangement joins TRBV4-1 to TRBJ1-5; D ambiguous. The CDR3 covers 16 residues. Trimming took 0 bases from V and 6 from J, leaving 15 bases between them. Germline CDR1 is MGHRA and CDR2 is YSYEKL. CDR3 protein: CASSQDIGTVGQPQHF. The CDR3 nucleotides are TGCGCCAGCAGCCAAGATATAGGCACCGTAGGTCAGCCCCAGCATTTT.

V usage is TRBV5-1 and J usage is TRBJ2-7; D possibly corresponds to TRBD2 (6 bases). Germline V CDR1 and CDR2: SGHRS, YFSETQ. The length of the CDR3 is 15 residues. Trimming removed 4 bases at V and 2 bases at J, with 16 bases between. Here the CDR3 reads CASSPEGSGTYEQYF. Here the CDR3 DNA reads TGCGCCAGCAGCCCGGAGGGGAGCGGCACCTACGAGCAGTACTTC.

DNA of the CDR3: TGCGCCAGCAGCCAAGATCATGGCCAGACGAACACTGAAGCTTTCTTT. Protein sequence: CASSQDHGQTNTEAFF. The chain couples TRBV4-3 to TRBJ1-1; D call uncertain. V was shortened by 0 bases and J by 1 base, with 12 bases between the two germline ends. Germline CDR1 LGHNA, CDR2 YSLEER. The length of the CDR3 is 16 residues.